The entry below describes one T cell receptor beta chain. Its antigen is not known. The data stem from a study of human T cells and chemical hapten exposure. Study observations and caveats: DPC sensitization left the count of TCRs above 1 in 1000 unchanged.

V lost 5 bases, J lost 5 bases, and 18 bases lay in between. Germline V CDR1 and CDR2: MGHDK, SYGVNS. This CDR3 has 15 amino acids. Regarding time point: patch test 1, 2 weeks after DPC sensitization. Regarding treatment: therapeutic diphenylcyclopropenone sensitization with weekly scalp DPC. Source study methods: Sample TCR totals centred on a median of approximately 96,000, ranging about 20,000 to 690,600. TCRdb reprocessed the RACE reads with MiXCR, giving one entry per CDR3 protein. These V and J calls originate from TCRdb's pipeline instead of the authors' own analysis. The sample contains 74,000 or so distinct CDR3 sequences, 10% of which appear only once.

This chain uses TRBV25-1 with TRBJ1-1; D unresolved. This TCR was recovered from a woman in her forties or fifties with alopecia areata. Some clones in this sample may be carry-over from other donors' samples. The sequenced sample was whole blood, obtained in connection with sensitization to the hapten diphenylcyclopropenone (DPC). The CDR3 reads CASSLAGTAGTEAFF. The CDR3 region has the DNA TGTGCCAGCAGTCTCGCCGGCACAGCGGGGACTGAAGCTTTCTTT.